These 7 T cell receptor beta chains were all obtained from the same sample, sequenced in a study of beta chain features in type 1 diabetes. The investigators reverse transcribed all of the isolated RNA, so they sequenced expressed TCRB transcripts. Generated by immunoSEQ multiplex PCR, the TCRdb table keeps only in-frame clones and is missing some. This sample has 900,000 or so clones; about 17% occur once, and the top ten carry 0.023%. Sequences were obtained from naive CD4+ T cells from blood. These TCRs come from a woman between 18 and 29 years old in good health.

The rearrangement links TRBV2 to TRBJ2-6; the D gene is possibly TRBD1 (6 bases). CDR1 and CDR2 from the germline V gene are SNHLY and FYNNEI. CDR3 length: 15 residues. V dropped 6 bases and J dropped 0 bases, with 9 bases sitting between them. The CDR3 sequence: CASRGTFSGANVLTF. The CDR3 DNA follows: TGTGCCAGCAGAGGGACATTCTCTGGGGCCAACGTCCTGACTTTC.

V and J are TRBV7-3 and TRBJ1-2, with no clear D. V lost 2 bases and J lost 4, with 8 bases in between. This CDR3 spans 13 amino acids. Germline V gene sequence: CDR1 SGHTA, CDR2 FQGTGA. The CDR3 sequence is CASSLSHGYGYTF. CDR3 bases: TGTGCCAGCAGCTTATCTCACGGCTATGGCTACACCTTC.

This clone appeared a few times. The chain couples TRBV2 to TRBJ2-1; 9 nucleotides match TRBD2. This CDR3 spans 15 amino acids. Germline CDR1 is SNHLY and CDR2 is FYNNEI. V shed 5 bases, J shed 9 bases, and the junction held 11 bases outside the gene matches. The CDR3 DNA follows: TGTGCCAGCAGTCCATCGGCGGGAGGGCCTGGTGAGCAGTTCTTC. It codes for CASSPSAGGPGEQFF.

J is TRBJ2-3 and V is TRBV28; 8 bases align to TRBD2. Trimming took 3 bases from V and 1 from J; bases not matched to a gene: 3. The germline gives CDR1 MDHEN, CDR2 SYDVKM. The length of the CDR3 is 15 residues. The CDR3 DNA sequence: TGTGCCAGCAGTTTGACTAGCGACCGCACAGATACGCAGTATTTT. Translating gives CASSLTSDRTDTQYF.

In its sample, this clone was seen a few times. The genes are TRBV5-1 and TRBJ1-3, with D possibly TRBD1 on 5 matching bases. Germline V gene data show CDR1 as SGHRS and CDR2 as YFSETQ. V gave up 6 bases and J gave up 4 bases, with 17 bases separating them. The CDR3 covers 15 residues. The CDR3: CASIGGAENGNTIYF. CDR3 DNA: TGCGCCAGCATTGGAGGGGCAGAAAACGGAAACACCATATATTTT.

This clone was detected a few times. The chain couples TRBV9 to TRBJ2-5; D is uncertain. Germline-derived CDR1 and CDR2 are SGDLS and YYNGEE. The CDR3 is 14 amino acids. V lost 0 bases and J 4 bases, leaving 10 bases between the germline ends. The CDR3 nucleotides are TGTGCCAGCAGCGTAGCTCTAGATCGAGAGACCCAGTACTTC. Translation: CASSVALDRETQYF.

This clone was seen more than once but under ten times. V is TRBV6-5 and J is TRBJ2-2; 9 bases are a match to TRBD1. The CDR3 spans 16 residues. The J segment lost 5 bases and the V segment lost 4 bases, leaving 8 bases of the junction unmatched. Germline V gives CDR1 MNHEY, CDR2 SVGAGI. The DNA of the CDR3 is TGTGCCAGCAGTTCGGGACAGGGAAGATGGACCGGGGAGCTGTTTTTT. As protein: CASSSGQGRWTGELFF.